This entry describes one T cell receptor beta chain. The cohort comprised adults aged 18 to 89 years residing in under 30 US areas. This sample was included in a study of blood T cell repertoires in COVID-19. Study-level information: Material from acute and convalescent COVID-19 was sourced from the United States, Italy and Spain.

Sequenced by immunoSEQ multiplex PCR; TCRdb stores in-frame clones only, minus some. Of about 350,000 clones listed, more than 70% are singletons. This CDR3 region has 15 residues. Sequencing was done on a sample of PBMCs or T cells enriched from blood (not recorded which). This TCR was recovered from a woman aged 25 to 39 who had been exposed to COVID-19. The genes are TRBV21-1 and TRBJ1-1; TRBD1, the D gene given by the table, was not confirmed from the DNA. TRBV21-1 is classified as a pseudogene. The CDR3 nucleotides are TGTGCCAGCGGGGGACAGGGCATTCACAACACTGAAGCTTTCTTT. Its protein is CASGGQGIHNTEAFF.